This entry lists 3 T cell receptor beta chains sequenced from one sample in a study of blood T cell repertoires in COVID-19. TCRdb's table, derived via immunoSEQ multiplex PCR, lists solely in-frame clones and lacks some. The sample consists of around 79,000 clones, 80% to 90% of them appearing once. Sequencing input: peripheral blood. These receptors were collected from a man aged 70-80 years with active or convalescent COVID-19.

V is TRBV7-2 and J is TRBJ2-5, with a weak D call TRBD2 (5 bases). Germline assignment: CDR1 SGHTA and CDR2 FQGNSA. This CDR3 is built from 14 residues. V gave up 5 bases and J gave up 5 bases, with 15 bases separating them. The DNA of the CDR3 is TGTGCCAGCAGCCCAGGAGTAGCGAGGGAGACCCAGTACTTC. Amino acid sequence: CASSPGVARETQYF. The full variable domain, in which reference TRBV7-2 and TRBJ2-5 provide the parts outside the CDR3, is GAGVSQSPSNKVTEKGKDVELRCDPISGHTALYWYRQSLGQGLEFLIYFQGNSAPDKSGLPSDRFSAERTGGSVSTLTIQRTQQEDSAVYLCASSPGVARETQYFGPGTRLLVL.

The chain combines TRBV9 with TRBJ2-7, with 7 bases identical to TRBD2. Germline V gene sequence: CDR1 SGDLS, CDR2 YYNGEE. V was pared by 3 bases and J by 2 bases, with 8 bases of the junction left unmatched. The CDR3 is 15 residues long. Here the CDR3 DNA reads TGTGCCAGCAGCGCATCAGCGGGGAATCCCTACGAGCAGTACTTC. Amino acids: CASSASAGNPYEQYF.

Here the CDR3 DNA reads TGTGCCAGCTCACCACCGGCAGGGGGCCCGCATGAGCAGTTCTTC. Residues: CASSPPAGGPHEQFF. The gene calls are TRBV18 and TRBJ2-1, with TRBD1 matching 8 bases. CDR1 is KGHSH, CDR2 LQKENI, per germline. This CDR3 is 15 amino acids long. With 0 bases clipped from V and 8 bases from J, the junction kept 6 bases outside the gene matches.